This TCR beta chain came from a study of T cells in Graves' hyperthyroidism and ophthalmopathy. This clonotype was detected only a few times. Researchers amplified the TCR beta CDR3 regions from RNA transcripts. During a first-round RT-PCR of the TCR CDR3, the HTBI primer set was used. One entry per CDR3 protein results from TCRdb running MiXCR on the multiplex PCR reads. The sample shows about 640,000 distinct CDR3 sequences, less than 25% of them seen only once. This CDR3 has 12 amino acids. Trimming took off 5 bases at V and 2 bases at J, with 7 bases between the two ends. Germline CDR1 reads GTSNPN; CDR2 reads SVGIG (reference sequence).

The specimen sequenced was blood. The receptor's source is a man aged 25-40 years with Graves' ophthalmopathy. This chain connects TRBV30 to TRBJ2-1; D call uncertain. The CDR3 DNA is TGTGCCTGGGATATGGCCTACAATGAGCAGTTCTTC. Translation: CAWDMAYNEQFF.